Listed below are T cell receptor beta chains from one sample, sequenced in a study of blood T cell repertoires in COVID-19. Only in-frame clones appear in the TCRdb table, and some are missing; sequencing was by immunoSEQ multiplex PCR. The sample yields some 200,000 clones, approximately 80% seen once. The material sequenced was peripheral blood. Receptors were obtained from a woman aged 80 or over with acute or convalescent COVID-19. CDR3s include the opening cysteine and the closing phenylalanine or tryptophan. D genes are given only for firm matches. Size values are once, few and many counts, or a class for expanded clones, and some rows have none.

j_call | clone_size | v_call | d_call | cdr3_length | cdr3_aa | cdr3_nt
TRBJ2-3 | NA | TRBV3-1/TRBV3-2 | NA | 16 | CASSHRTGSGTDTQYF | TGTGCCAGCAGCCACCGAACAGGGTCCGGGACAGATACGCAGTATTTT
TRBJ2-2 | NA | TRBV9 | NA | 14 | CASSPRQYTGELFF | TGTGCCAGCAGCCCTCGACAGTACACCGGGGAGCTGTTTTTT
TRBJ1-1 | NA | TRBV30 | TRBD1 | 14 | CAWSGDRRNTEAFF | TGTGCCTGGAGTGGGGACAGAAGAAACACTGAAGCTTTCTTT
TRBJ1-6 | NA | TRBV30 | NA | 13 | CAHQQGSGSPLHF | TGTGCTCACCAACAGGGCTCTGGTTCACCCCTCCACTTT
TRBJ1-4 | NA | TRBV5-4 | NA | 15 | CASSFGWQGNEKLFF | TGTGCCAGCAGCTTCGGGTGGCAGGGTAATGAAAAACTGTTTTTT
TRBJ2-7 | few | TRBV29-1 | TRBD2 | 15 | CSVDTLAGGAYEQYF | TGCAGCGTTGACACTTTAGCGGGAGGGGCCTACGAGCAGTACTTC
TRBJ2-2 | NA | TRBV6-2/TRBV6-3 | TRBD1 | 15 | CASSTGQGAPGELFF | TGTGCCAGCAGTACGGGACAGGGGGCGCCCGGGGAGCTGTTTTTT
TRBJ2-5 | NA | TRBV27 | TRBD1 | 12 | CASGTGQETQYF | TGTGCCAGCGGGACAGGGCAAGAGACCCAGTACTTC
TRBJ2-1 | NA | TRBV4-3 | TRBD2 | 18 | CASSKDPGGLTRYNEQFF | TGCGCCAGCAGCAAAGACCCGGGGGGGCTTACGAGATACAATGAGCAGTTCTTC
TRBJ2-7 | NA | TRBV28 | TRBD1 | 13 | CASGDRVMNEQYF | TGTGCCAGCGGGGACAGGGTGATGAACGAGCAGTACTTC
TRBJ1-4 | NA | TRBV6-5 | NA | 14 | CASSYEPTNEKLFF | TGTGCCAGCAGTTACGAGCCAACTAATGAAAAACTGTTTTTT